This T cell receptor beta chain came from a study of T cells in Graves' hyperthyroidism and ophthalmopathy. Amplification of TCR beta CDR3 regions was performed using RNA transcripts as template. A first-round RT-PCR of the TCR CDR3 used the HTBI primer set. TCRdb independently ran MiXCR on the multiplex PCR reads; one entry per CDR3 protein. This table holds about 200,000 distinct CDR3 sequences, about 17% found once. V was pared by 9 bases and J by 5 bases, with 31 bases of the junction left unmatched. Germline assignment: CDR1 ENHRY and CDR2 SYGVKD. This CDR3 region has 23 residues. Orbital computed tomography, thyroid ultrasound, serum thyroxine and TRAb, and clinical symptoms together informed the diagnoses.

The sequence was obtained from a woman aged 50 to 65 with Graves' hyperthyroidism. The J gene is TRBJ2-1, the V gene TRBV10-3; 13 bases match TRBD2. The specimen was blood. Written as DNA, the CDR3 is TGTGCCATGGGGCGGCAGGGGGGCCGAAAGGACCCCGGGACTAGCGGGACCGACAATGAGCAGTTCTTC. It encodes CAMGRQGGRKDPGTSGTDNEQFF.